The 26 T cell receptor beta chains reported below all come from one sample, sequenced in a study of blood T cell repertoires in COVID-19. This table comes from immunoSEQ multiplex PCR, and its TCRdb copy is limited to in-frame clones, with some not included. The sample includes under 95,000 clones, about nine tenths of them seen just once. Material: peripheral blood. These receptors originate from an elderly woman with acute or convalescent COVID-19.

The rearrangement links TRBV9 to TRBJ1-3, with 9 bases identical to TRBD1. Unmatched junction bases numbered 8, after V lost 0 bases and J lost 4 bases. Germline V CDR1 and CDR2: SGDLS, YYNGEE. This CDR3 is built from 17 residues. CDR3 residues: CASSVEFGDRAGNTIYF. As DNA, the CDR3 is TGTGCCAGCAGCGTAGAATTTGGGGACAGGGCAGGAAACACCATATATTTT.

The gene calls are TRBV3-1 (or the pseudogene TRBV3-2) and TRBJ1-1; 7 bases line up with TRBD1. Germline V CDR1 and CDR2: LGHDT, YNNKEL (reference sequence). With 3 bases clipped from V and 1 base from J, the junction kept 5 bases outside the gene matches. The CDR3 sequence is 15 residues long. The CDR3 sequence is CASSQGDSPNTEAFF. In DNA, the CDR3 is TGTGCCAGCAGCCAGGGGGACAGCCCGAACACTGAAGCTTTCTTT.

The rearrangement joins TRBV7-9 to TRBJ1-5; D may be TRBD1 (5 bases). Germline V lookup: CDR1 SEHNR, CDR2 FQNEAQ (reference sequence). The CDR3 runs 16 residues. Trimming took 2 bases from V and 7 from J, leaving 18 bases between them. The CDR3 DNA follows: TGTGCCAGCAGCTTACCCAGACAGCCTGAGATGCAGCCCCAGCATTTT. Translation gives CASSLPRQPEMQPQHF.

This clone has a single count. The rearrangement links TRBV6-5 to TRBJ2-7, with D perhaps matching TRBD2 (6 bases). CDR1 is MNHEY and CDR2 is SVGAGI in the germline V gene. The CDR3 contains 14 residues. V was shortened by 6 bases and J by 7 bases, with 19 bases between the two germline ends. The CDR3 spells CASSGRSRAGEQYF. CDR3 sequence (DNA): TGTGCCAGCAGCGGACGATCGAGGGCGGGGGAGCAGTACTTC.

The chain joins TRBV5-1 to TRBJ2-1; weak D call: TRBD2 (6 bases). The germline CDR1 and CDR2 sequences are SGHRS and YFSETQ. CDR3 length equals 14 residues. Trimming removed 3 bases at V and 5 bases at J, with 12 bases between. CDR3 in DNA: TGCGCCAGCAGCTACCGCGGCGGGGACAATGAGCAGTTCTTC. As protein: CASSYRGGDNEQFF.

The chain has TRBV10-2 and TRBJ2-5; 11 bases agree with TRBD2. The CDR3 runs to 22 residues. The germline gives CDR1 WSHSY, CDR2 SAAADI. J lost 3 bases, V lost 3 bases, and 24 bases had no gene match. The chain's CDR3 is CASSDFFSGRGEVRGRKETQYF. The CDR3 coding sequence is TGCGCCAGCAGTGACTTCTTTAGCGGGAGGGGGGAAGTAAGAGGTAGAAAAGAGACCCAGTACTTC.

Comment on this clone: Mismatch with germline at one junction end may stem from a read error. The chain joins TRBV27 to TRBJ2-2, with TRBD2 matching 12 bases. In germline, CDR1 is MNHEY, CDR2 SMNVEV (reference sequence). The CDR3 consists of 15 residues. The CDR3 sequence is CASTRGLAGSRGAVF. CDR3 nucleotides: TGTGCCAGCACCCGCGGACTAGCGGGGAGCCGGGGAGCTGTTTTT.

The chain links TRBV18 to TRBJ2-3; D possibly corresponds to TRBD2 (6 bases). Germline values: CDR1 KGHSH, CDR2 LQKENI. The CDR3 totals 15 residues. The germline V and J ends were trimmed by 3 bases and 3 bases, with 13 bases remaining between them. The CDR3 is CASSPRGERTDTQYF. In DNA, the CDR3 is TGTGCCAGCTCACCGCGGGGAGAGCGGACAGATACGCAGTATTTT.

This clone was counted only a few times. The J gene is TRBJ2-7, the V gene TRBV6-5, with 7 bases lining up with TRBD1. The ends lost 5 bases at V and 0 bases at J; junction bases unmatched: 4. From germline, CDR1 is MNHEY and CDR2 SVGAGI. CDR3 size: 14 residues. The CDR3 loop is CASSRQGSSYEQYF. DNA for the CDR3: TGTGCCAGCAGTCGACAGGGTTCCTCCTACGAGCAGTACTTC.

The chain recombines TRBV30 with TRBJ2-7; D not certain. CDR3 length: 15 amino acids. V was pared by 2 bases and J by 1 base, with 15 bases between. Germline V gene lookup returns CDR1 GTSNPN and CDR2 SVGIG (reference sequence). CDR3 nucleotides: TGTGCCTGGAGTAAACTAAGGATTTCGTCCTACGAGCAGTACTTC. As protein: CAWSKLRISSYEQYF.

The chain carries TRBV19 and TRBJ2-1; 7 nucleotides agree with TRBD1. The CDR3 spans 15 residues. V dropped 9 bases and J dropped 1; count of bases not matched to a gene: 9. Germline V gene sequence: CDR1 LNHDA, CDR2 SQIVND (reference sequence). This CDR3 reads CASPRQGISYNEQFF. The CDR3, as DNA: TGTGCCAGCCCCAGACAGGGTATATCCTACAATGAGCAGTTCTTC.

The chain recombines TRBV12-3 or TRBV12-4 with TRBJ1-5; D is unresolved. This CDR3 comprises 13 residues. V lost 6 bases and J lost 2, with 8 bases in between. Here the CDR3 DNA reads TGTGCCAGCAGCGCGGCGGGCAATCAGCCCCAGCATTTT. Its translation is CASSAAGNQPQHF.

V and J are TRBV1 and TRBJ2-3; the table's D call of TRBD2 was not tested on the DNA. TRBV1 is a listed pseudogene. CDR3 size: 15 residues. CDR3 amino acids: CTSSRGGAPTDTQYF. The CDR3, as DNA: TGCACCAGCAGCCGAGGGGGGGCCCCCACAGATACGCAGTATTTT.

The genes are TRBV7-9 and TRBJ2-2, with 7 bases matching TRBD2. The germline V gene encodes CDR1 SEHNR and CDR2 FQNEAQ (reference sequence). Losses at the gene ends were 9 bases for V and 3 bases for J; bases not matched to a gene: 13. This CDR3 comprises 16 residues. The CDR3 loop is CARRVGRARYTGELFF. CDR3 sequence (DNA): TGTGCCAGGCGGGTAGGGAGGGCTAGATACACCGGGGAGCTGTTTTTT.

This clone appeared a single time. CDR3 residues: CAWSTFAGGKTQYF. The CDR3 nucleotides read TGTGCCTGGAGTACCTTTGCGGGGGGAAAGACCCAGTACTTC. J is TRBJ2-5 and V is TRBV30, with TRBD2 matching over 8 bases. The CDR3 has 14 amino acids. The trim removed 2 bases at V and 6 bases at J, leaving 8 bases unmatched. CDR1 is GTSNPN, CDR2 SVGIG, per germline (reference sequence). Full variable domain (outside the CDR3, taken from reference TRBV30 and TRBJ2-5): SQTIHQWPATLVQPVGSPLSLECTVEGTSNPNLYWYRQAAGRGLQLLFYSVGIGQISSEVPQNLSASRPQDRQFILSSKKLLLSDSGFYLCAWSTFAGGKTQYFGPGTRLLVL.

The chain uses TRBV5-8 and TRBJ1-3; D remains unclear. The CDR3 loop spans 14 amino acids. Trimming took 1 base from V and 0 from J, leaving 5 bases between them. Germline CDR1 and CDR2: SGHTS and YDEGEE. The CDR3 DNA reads TGTGCCAGCAGCTTGCTTTCCTCTGGAAACACCATATATTTT. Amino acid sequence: CASSLLSSGNTIYF.

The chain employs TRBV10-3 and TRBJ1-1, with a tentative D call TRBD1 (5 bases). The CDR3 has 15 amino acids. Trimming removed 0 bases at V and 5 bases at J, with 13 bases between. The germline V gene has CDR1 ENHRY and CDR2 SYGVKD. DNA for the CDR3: TGTGCCATCAGTGAGTCTAGGCTGGGGGGGACTGAAGCTTTCTTT. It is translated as CAISESRLGGTEAFF.

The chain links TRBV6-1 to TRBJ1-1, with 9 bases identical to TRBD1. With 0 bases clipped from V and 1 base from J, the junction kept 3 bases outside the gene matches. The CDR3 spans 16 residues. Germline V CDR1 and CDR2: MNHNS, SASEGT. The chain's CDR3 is CASSEATGGTNTEAFF. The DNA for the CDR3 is TGTGCCAGCAGTGAAGCGACAGGGGGTACGAACACTGAAGCTTTCTTT.

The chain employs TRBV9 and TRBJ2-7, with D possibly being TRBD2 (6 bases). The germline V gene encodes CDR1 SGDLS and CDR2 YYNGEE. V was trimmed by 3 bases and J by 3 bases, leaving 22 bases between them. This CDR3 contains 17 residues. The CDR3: CASSAGDLWDLIYEQYF. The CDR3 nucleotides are TGTGCCAGCAGCGCCGGAGACTTGTGGGACTTAATCTACGAGCAGTACTTC.

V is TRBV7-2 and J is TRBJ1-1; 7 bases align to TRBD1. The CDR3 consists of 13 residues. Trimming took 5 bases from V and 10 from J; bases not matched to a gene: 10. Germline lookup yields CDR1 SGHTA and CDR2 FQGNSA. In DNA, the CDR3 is TGTGCCAGCAGCGCACAGGGGCCCGGGGGAGCTTTCTTT. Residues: CASSAQGPGGAFF.

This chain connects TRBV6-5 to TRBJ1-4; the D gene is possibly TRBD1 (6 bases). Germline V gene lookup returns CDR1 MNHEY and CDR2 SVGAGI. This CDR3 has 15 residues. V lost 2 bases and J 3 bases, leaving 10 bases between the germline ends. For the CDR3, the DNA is TGTGCCAGCAGTTACCTGGGGGCCTCTAATGAAAAACTGTTTTTT. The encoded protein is CASSYLGASNEKLFF.

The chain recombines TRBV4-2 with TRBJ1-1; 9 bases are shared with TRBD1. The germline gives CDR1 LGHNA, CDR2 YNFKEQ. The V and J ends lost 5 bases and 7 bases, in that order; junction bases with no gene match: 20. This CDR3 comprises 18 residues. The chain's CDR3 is CASSEGTWDRASFGEAFF. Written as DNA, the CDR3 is TGTGCCAGCAGCGAGGGGACCTGGGACAGGGCAAGCTTTGGTGAAGCTTTCTTT.

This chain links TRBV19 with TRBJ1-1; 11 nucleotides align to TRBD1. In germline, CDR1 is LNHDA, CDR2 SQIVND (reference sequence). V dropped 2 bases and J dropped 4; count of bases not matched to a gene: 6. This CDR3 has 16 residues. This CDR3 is CASSIRTGGAGTEAFF. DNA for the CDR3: TGTGCCAGTAGTATAAGGACAGGGGGCGCGGGCACTGAAGCTTTCTTT.

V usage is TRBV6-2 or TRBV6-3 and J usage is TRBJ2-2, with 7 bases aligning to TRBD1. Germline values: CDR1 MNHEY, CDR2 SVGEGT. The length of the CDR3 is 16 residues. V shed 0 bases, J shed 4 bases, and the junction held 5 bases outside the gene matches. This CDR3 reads CASSYSWAGGTGELFF. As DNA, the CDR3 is TGTGCCAGCAGTTACTCGTGGGCAGGGGGCACCGGGGAGCTGTTTTTT.

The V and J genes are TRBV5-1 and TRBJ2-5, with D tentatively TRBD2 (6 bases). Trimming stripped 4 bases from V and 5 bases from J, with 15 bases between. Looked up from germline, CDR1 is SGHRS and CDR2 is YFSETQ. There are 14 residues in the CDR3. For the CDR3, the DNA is TGCGCCAGCAGCCCCCTGACTAGTGATGAGACCCAGTACTTC. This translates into CASSPLTSDETQYF.

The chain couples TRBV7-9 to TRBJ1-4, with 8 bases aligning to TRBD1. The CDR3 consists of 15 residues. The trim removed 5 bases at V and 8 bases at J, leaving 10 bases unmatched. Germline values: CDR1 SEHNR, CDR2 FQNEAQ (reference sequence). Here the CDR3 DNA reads TGTGCCAGCAGCCCCGCCCGGACAGGGCCAGAAAAACTGTTTTTT. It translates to CASSPARTGPEKLFF.